This T cell receptor (beta chain) was identified in a study of human T cells and chemical hapten exposure. The study's findings and limits: TCRs at high frequency, those above 1 in 1000, did not change with DPC sensitization.

TCRdb analysed the RACE reads with MiXCR anew, one entry per CDR3 protein. The sample shows roughly 38,000 distinct CDR3 sequences, about 4.2% of them seen only once. Trimming pared 2 bases from V and 6 bases from J, leaving 9 bases between. The germline V gene encodes CDR1 SGHRS and CDR2 YFSETQ. The CDR3 length is 13 residues. Documented time point: patch test 1, 2 weeks after DPC sensitization. The sample's treatment: therapeutic diphenylcyclopropenone sensitization with weekly scalp DPC. Whole blood, unfractionated, served as the material for total RNA extraction. This clonotype appeared a few times. What it recognizes is unknown.

The origin of this receptor is a man aged 50-59 years with alopecia areata. Some clones in this sample may be carry-over from other donors' samples. Source: whole blood, taken in connection with sensitization to the hapten diphenylcyclopropenone (DPC). The chain carries TRBV5-1 and TRBJ2-1, with a tentative D call TRBD1 (6 bases). CDR3 bases: TGCGCCAGCAGCTTAGGGGGTGTCAATGAGCAGTTCTTC. It yields the protein CASSLGGVNEQFF.